This T cell receptor beta chain was retrieved from a study of blood T cell repertoires in COVID-19. About the study: Spain, Italy and the United States supplied samples that represented acute and convalescent COVID-19. From T cells, B-cell-depleted T cells, or PBMCs came the material, which was cDNA or gDNA.

Per the authors' pipeline: Quantification of nucleated cells was approximated via reference gene primer amplification. The repertoire was sequenced with immunoSEQ multiplex PCR; TCRdb's copy has only in-frame clones and lacks some. D and trimming come from the DNA, and the V and J calls and clone size come from that table. The data contain 200,000 to 250,000 clones, about 90% of them singletons. The CDR3 is 15 amino acids. Germline lookup yields CDR1 DFQATT and CDR2 SNEGSKA (reference sequence). V dropped 3 bases and J dropped 7 bases, with 18 bases sitting between them. The TCR comes from an older woman with acute or convalescent COVID-19. The gene calls are TRBV20-1 and TRBJ1-4; TRBD1 is a possible D gene (6 bases). Sequencing was done on a sample of peripheral blood. This CDR3 is CSASVLPGAFEKLFF. CDR3 bases: TGCAGTGCTAGTGTTCTTCCAGGGGCTTTTGAAAAACTGTTTTTT.